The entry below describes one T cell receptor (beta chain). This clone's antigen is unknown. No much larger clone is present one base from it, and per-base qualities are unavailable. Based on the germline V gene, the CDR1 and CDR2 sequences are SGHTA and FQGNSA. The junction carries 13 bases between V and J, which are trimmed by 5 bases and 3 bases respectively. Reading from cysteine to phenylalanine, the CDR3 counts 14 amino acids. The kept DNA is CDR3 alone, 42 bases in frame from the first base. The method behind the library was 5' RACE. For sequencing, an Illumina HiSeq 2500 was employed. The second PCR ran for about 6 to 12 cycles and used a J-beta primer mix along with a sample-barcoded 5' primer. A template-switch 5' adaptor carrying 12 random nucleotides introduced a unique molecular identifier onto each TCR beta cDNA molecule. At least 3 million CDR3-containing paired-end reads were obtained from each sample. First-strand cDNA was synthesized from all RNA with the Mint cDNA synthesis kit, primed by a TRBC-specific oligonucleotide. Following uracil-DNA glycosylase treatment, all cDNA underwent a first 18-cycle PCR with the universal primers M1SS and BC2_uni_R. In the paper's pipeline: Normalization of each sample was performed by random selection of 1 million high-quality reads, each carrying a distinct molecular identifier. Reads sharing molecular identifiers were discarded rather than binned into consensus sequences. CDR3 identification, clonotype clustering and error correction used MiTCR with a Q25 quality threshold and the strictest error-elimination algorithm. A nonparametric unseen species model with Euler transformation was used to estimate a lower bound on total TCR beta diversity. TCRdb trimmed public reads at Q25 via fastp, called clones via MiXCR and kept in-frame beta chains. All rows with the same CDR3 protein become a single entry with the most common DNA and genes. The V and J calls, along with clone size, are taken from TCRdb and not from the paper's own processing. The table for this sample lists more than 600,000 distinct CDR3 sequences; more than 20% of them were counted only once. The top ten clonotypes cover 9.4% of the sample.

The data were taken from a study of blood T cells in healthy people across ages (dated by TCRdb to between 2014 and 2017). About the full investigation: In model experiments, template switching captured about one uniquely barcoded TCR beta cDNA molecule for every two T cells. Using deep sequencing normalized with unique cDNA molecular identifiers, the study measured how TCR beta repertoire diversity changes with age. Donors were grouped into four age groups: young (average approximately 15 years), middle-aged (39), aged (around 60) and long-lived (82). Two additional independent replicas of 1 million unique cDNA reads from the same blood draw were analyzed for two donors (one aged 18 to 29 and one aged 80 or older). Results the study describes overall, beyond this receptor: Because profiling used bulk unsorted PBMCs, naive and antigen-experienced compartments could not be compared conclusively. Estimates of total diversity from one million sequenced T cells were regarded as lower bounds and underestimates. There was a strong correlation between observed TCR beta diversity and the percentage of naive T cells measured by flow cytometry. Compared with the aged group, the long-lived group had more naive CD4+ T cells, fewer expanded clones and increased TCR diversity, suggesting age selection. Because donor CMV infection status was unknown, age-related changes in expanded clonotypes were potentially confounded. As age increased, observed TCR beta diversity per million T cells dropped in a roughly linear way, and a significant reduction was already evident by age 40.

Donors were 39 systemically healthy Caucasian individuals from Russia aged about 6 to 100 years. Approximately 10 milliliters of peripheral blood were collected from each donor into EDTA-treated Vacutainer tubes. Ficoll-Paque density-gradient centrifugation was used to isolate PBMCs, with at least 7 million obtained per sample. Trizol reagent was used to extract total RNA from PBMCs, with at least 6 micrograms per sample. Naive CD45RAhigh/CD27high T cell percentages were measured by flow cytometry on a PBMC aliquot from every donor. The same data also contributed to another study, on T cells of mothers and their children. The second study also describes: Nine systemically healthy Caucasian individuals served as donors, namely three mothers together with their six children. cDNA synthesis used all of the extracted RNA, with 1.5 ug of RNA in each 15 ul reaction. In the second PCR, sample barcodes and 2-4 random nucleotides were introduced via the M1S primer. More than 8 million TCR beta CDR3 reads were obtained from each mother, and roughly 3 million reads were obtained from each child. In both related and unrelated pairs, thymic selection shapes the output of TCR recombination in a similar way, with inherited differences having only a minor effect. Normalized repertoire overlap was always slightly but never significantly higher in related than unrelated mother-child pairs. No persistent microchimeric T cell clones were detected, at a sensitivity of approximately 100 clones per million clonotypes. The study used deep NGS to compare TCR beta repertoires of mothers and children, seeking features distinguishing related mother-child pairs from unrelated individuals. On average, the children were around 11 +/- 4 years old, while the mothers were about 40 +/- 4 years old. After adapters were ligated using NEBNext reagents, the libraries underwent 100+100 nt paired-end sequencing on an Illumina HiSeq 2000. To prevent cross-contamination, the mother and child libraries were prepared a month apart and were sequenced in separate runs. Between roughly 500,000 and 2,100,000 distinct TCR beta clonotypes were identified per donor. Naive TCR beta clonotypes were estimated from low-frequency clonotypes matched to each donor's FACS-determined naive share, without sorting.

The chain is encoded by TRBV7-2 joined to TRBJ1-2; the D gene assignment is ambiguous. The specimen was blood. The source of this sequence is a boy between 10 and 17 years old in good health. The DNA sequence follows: TGTGCCAGCAGCCCTCGGGGAGAAGACTATGGCTACACCTTC. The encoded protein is CASSPRGEDYGYTF.